The clone carrying this T cell receptor beta chain has more than one count but fewer than ten. Its target is not known. This sample stems from a study of CD8+ T cells in alopecia areata. Findings of the study overall: Mice showed TCR sharing more clearly than patients did, possibly owing to HLA. Tissue-resident alphabeta T cells belonging to normal skin likewise get sequenced within scalp specimens. Compared with normal scalp, lesional scalp had higher clonality and more expanded CD8+ clones.

Once RNA had been extracted, it was reverse transcribed into cDNA to act as the sequencing template. Clones were sequenced by immunoSEQ multiplex PCR, and TCRdb holds only the in-frame ones, with some missing. The sample includes more than 95,000 clones, about 60% seen only once; the top ten take 8% to 10%. From PBMCs, CD4+ and CD8+ T cells were sorted. CDR1 and CDR2 from the germline V gene are MNHEY and SMNVEV (reference sequence). The CDR3 length is 15 residues. V shed 4 bases, J shed 9 bases, and the junction held 9 bases outside the gene matches. Specimen: CD4+ T cells sorted from blood. This chain uses TRBV27 with TRBJ1-6; 7 bases are shared with TRBD1. This sequence was found in a human donor in good health. As DNA, the CDR3 is TGTGCCAGCAGTTCGAGACAGGGTGGTCGTTCACCCCTCCACTTT. Its translation: CASSSRQGGRSPLHF.